The 20 T cell receptor beta chains given below trace back to one sample, sequenced in a study of blood T cell repertoires in COVID-19. Libraries were prepared by immunoSEQ multiplex PCR; TCRdb keeps only in-frame clonotypes and omits some of them. Of about 180,000 clones in the sample, around 87% were seen once. Material: peripheral blood. These receptor sequences come from a middle-aged man with active or convalescent COVID-19.

This chain links TRBV10-1 with TRBJ1-2; D is ambiguous. Germline values: CDR1 WNHNN, CDR2 SYGVQD (reference sequence). Trimming cost V 8 bases and J 0 bases, with 19 bases left between them. This CDR3 spans 16 amino acids. CDR3 sequence: CASYEPQDQTNYGYTF. CDR3 nucleotide sequence: TGCGCCAGCTACGAGCCCCAGGATCAGACTAACTATGGCTACACCTTC.

The chain uses TRBV6-5 and TRBJ2-3, with 14 positions matching TRBD2. In germline, CDR1 is MNHEY, CDR2 SVGAGI. Unmatched junction bases numbered 1, after V lost 2 bases and J lost 3 bases. The CDR3 has 16 amino acids. CDR3 nucleotide sequence: TGTGCCAGCAGTTACGGACTAGCGGGGGGTACAGATACGCAGTATTTT. It is translated as CASSYGLAGGTDTQYF.

This clone has a count of ten or more. The rearrangement links TRBV7-9 to TRBJ2-1; possible D gene TRBD2, 5 bases. Germline V lookup: CDR1 SEHNR, CDR2 FQNEAQ (reference sequence). CDR3 length: 17 amino acids. V lost 5 bases, J lost 9 bases, and 26 bases lay in between. CDR3 amino acids: CASSLSYRGLRSSEQFF. CDR3 DNA: TGTGCCAGCAGCCTGTCTTACCGCGGGCTCAGGTCTAGTGAGCAGTTCTTC. The full variable domain, its missing parts supplied by reference TRBV7-9 and TRBJ2-1, is DTGVSQNPRHKITKRGQNVTFRCDPISEHNRLYWYRQTLGQGPEFLTYFQNEAQLEKSRLLSDRFSAERPKGSFSTLEIQRTEQGDSAMYLCASSLSYRGLRSSEQFFGPGTRLTVL.

The chain employs TRBV11-3 and TRBJ2-3, with 7 nucleotides matching TRBD2. The CDR3 is 14 amino acids. Germline-derived CDR1 and CDR2 are SGHNT and YENEEA. V shed 8 bases and J 5 bases; nucleotides not matched to a gene: 10. DNA for the CDR3: TGTGCCAGCGGGAGCGGGGCTCTAGGAGATACGCAGTATTTT. It translates to CASGSGALGDTQYF.

The table lists this clone with a few counts. This chain uses TRBV5-4 with TRBJ1-6; the D gene is possibly TRBD1 (6 bases). From germline, CDR1 is SGHNT and CDR2 YYREEE (reference sequence). This CDR3 is built from 16 residues. Between the trimmed V and J ends, which lost 0 bases and 9 bases, there was a span of 16 bases. CDR3 protein: CASSLAGGAGSSPLHF. The CDR3, as DNA: TGTGCCAGCAGCTTGGCCGGGGGGGCGGGTAGTTCACCCCTCCACTTT.

The chain uses TRBV2 and TRBJ2-2; TRBD1 aligns across 9 bases. CDR1 SNHLY and CDR2 FYNNEI come from the germline V gene. V was pared by 4 bases and J by 6 bases, with 6 bases of the junction left unmatched. The CDR3 consists of 15 residues. CDR3 DNA: TGTGCCAGCAGTGGGAGACAGGGGGGACCCGGGGAGCTGTTTTTT. It encodes CASSGRQGGPGELFF.

This clone was picked up a small number of times. This rearrangement joins TRBV7-2 to TRBJ1-5; no reliable D call. The CDR3 runs 16 residues. V was shortened by 0 bases and J by 6 bases, with 15 bases between the two germline ends. Per germline, CDR1 SGHTA and CDR2 FQGNSA. The CDR3 DNA reads as TGTGCCAGCAGCTTAGCTCCGGTCTTATCGGGTCAGCCCCAGCATTTT. Translated, it gives CASSLAPVLSGQPQHF.

The CDR3 DNA follows: TGTGCCTGGAGTGTTCAGGGGTACGGTGAAGCTTTCTTT. Protein sequence: CAWSVQGYGEAFF. The rearrangement joins TRBV30 to TRBJ1-1; possibly TRBD1 for D (6 bases). V was shortened by 0 bases and J by 7 bases, with 12 bases between the two germline ends. The CDR3 consists of 13 residues. Per the germline V gene, CDR1 is GTSNPN and CDR2 is SVGIG (reference sequence). Based on the CDR3 plus reference TRBV30 and TRBJ1-1, the full variable domain is SQTIHQWPATLVQPVGSPLSLECTVEGTSNPNLYWYRQAAGRGLQLLFYSVGIGQISSEVPQNLSASRPQDRQFILSSKKLLLSDSGFYLCAWSVQGYGEAFFGQGTRLTVV.

The chain uses TRBV28 and TRBJ2-1; 8 bases agree with TRBD1. The V segment lost 6 bases and the J segment 0 bases; nucleotides outside the gene matches: 1. The germline CDR1 and CDR2 sequences are MDHEN and SYDVKM. This CDR3 spans 14 amino acids. CDR3 in DNA: TGTGCCAGCAGCGACAGGGGCTCCTACAATGAGCAGTTCTTC. Its protein is CASSDRGSYNEQFF.

Only a few counts were recorded for this clone. This chain joins TRBV6-1 and TRBJ1-1, with 8 positions matching TRBD1. The J segment lost 7 bases and the V segment lost 4 bases, leaving 14 bases of the junction unmatched. Germline V CDR1 and CDR2: MNHNS, SASEGT. CDR3 length: 16 residues. CDR3 bases: TGTGCCAGCAGTGTCACTTTCCGACAGGGGATTTTTGAAGCTTTCTTT. Amino acid sequence: CASSVTFRQGIFEAFF.

This sequence joins TRBV5-4 and TRBJ2-5; D gene uncertain. This CDR3 is 14 amino acids long. Looked up from germline, CDR1 is SGHNT and CDR2 is YYREEE (reference sequence). Trimming removed 0 bases at V and 5 bases at J, with 11 bases between. The CDR3, as DNA: TGTGCCAGCAGCTTGGCCGCGAGCCCGGAGACCCAGTACTTC. Its protein is CASSLAASPETQYF.

The chain employs TRBV7-8 and TRBJ2-3; TRBD2 agrees at 9 bases. The V segment lost 5 bases and the J segment 2 bases; nucleotides outside the gene matches: 8. CDR3 length: 16 residues. Germline CDR1 and CDR2: SGHVS and FQNEAQ. The CDR3 DNA reads as TGTGCCAGCAGCCCCGGCGGGAGGGGGGTCACAGATACGCAGTATTTT. The encoded protein is CASSPGGRGVTDTQYF.

This sequence joins TRBV5-6 and TRBJ1-1, with 7 bases identical to TRBD1. Germline V CDR1 and CDR2: SGHDT, YYEEEE. The V segment lost 5 bases and the J segment 6 bases; nucleotides outside the gene matches: 7. The CDR3 is 13 amino acids. CDR3 loop: CASSRQGESEAFF. The CDR3 DNA is TGTGCCAGCAGTCGACAGGGAGAATCTGAAGCTTTCTTT.

The rearrangement joins TRBV30 to TRBJ1-6; 7 positions match TRBD1. The CDR3 has 13 residues. Germline V lookup: CDR1 GTSNPN, CDR2 SVGIG (reference sequence). J lost 8 bases, V lost 5 bases, and 6 bases had no gene match. The CDR3 spells CAWGQGVDSPLHF. CDR3 bases: TGTGCCTGGGGGCAGGGGGTGGATTCACCCCTCCACTTT.

The chain recombines TRBV27 with TRBJ1-2, with D perhaps matching TRBD1 (6 bases). The CDR3 is made up of 16 amino acids. The germline gives CDR1 MNHEY, CDR2 SMNVEV (reference sequence). The germline V and J ends were trimmed by 5 bases and 4 bases, with 20 bases remaining between them. CDR3 sequence (DNA): TGTGCCAGCAGTCGAGAACGTTACAGGGAGGGCTATGGCTACACCTTC. Translated, it gives CASSRERYREGYGYTF.

CDR3 DNA: TGTGCCTTCGGACAGGGAAACTCACCCCTCCACTTT. Its translation: CAFGQGNSPLHF. The rearrangement joins TRBV6-5 to TRBJ1-6, with 8 positions matching TRBD1. The junction had 7 bases not matched to a gene; V was cut back by 11 bases and J by 10 bases. The CDR3 length is 12 residues. Germline V gene lookup returns CDR1 MNHEY and CDR2 SVGAGI.

The rearrangement joins TRBV2 to TRBJ1-5, with D unclear. There are 15 residues in the CDR3. Trimming removed 0 bases at V and 3 bases at J, with 9 bases between. CDR1 and CDR2 from the germline V gene are SNHLY and FYNNEI. In DNA, the CDR3 is TGTGCCAGCAGTGAAGCAGGGAGACCCAATCAGCCCCAGCATTTT. This codes for CASSEAGRPNQPQHF.

The chain has TRBV28 and TRBJ1-2; 8 nucleotides match TRBD1. The CDR3 consists of 14 residues. V lost 7 bases and J lost 4; bases outside the gene matches: 8. The germline gives CDR1 MDHEN, CDR2 SYDVKM. CDR3 in amino acids: CASNDPGQVYGYTF. The DNA for the CDR3 is TGTGCCAGCAACGATCCGGGACAGGTCTATGGCTACACCTTC.

The chain combines TRBV27 with TRBJ1-5; 7 bases agree with TRBD1. The CDR3 consists of 18 residues. V was clipped by 5 bases and J by 1 base; unmatched bases: 14. The germline V gene has CDR1 MNHEY and CDR2 SMNVEV (reference sequence). The CDR3 coding sequence is TGTGCCAGCAGTGCTGACCCACCCGGGACAGTGAGCAATCAGCCCCAGCATTTT. This encodes CASSADPPGTVSNQPQHF.

V gene TRBV18 combines with J gene TRBJ1-1; TRBD1 matches 7 bases. Per germline, CDR1 KGHSH and CDR2 LQKENI. The CDR3 extends over 14 amino acids. After removal of 6 bases from V and 11 bases from J, the junction contained 15 bases not matched to a gene. DNA of the CDR3: TGTGCCAGCTCTCAAGGACAGGTCGTTCAGGACGCTTTCTTT. Translation: CASSQGQVVQDAFF.